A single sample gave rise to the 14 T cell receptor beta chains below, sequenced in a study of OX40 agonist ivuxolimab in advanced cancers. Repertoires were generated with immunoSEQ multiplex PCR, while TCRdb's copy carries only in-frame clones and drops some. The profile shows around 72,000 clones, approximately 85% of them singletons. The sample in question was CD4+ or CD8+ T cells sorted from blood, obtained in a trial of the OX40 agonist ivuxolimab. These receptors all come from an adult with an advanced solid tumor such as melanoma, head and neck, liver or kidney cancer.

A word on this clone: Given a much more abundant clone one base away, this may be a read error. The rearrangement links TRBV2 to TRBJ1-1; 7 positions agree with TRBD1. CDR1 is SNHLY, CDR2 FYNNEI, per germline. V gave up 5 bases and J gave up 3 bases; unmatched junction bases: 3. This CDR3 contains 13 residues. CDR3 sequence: CASSRQGYTEAFF. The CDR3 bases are TGTGCCAGCAGTCGACAGGGTTACACTGAAGCTTTCTTT.

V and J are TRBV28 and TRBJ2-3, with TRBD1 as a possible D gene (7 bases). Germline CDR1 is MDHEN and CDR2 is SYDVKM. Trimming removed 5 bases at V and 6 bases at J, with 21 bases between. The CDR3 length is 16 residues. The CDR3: CASSGDRAGMRDTQYF. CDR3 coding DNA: TGTGCCAGCAGTGGCGACAGGGCGGGAATGAGGGATACGCAGTATTTT. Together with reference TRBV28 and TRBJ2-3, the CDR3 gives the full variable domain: DVKVTQSSRYLVKRTGEKVFLECVQDMDHENMFWYRQDPGLGLRLIYFSYDVKMKEKGDIPEGYSVSREKKERFSLILESASTNQTSMYLCASSGDRAGMRDTQYFGPGTRLTVL.

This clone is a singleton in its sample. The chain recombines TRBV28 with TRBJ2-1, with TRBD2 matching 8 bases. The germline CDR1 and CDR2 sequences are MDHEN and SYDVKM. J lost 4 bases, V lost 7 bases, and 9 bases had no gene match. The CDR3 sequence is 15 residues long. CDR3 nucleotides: TGTGCCAGCACCATAGGCGGGGGGCCTTACAATGAGCAGTTCTTC. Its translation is CASTIGGGPYNEQFF.

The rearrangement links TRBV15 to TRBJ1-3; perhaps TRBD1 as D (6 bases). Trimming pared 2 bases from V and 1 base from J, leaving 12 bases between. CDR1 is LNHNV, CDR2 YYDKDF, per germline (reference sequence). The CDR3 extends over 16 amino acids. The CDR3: CATSRMGGASGNTIYF. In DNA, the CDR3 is TGTGCCACCAGCAGAATGGGGGGGGCTTCTGGAAACACCATATATTTT.

CDR3 residues: CASSPGDSTEAFF. The DNA of the CDR3 is TGTGCCAGCTCACCCGGGGACAGCACTGAAGCTTTCTTT. This rearrangement joins TRBV18 to TRBJ1-1; 7 nucleotides match TRBD1. This CDR3 spans 13 amino acids. The germline CDR1 and CDR2 sequences are KGHSH and LQKENI. The V gene end was trimmed by 3 bases and the J gene end by 4 bases; junction bases not matched to a gene: 2. Filled out from reference TRBV18 and TRBJ1-1, the complete variable domain reads NAGVMQNPRHLVRRRGQEARLRCSPMKGHSHVYWYRQLPEEGLKFMVYLQKENIIDESGMPKERFSAEFPKEGPSILRIQQVVRGDSAAYFCASSPGDSTEAFFGQGTRLTVV.

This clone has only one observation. This chain's CDR3 is CASSLTLSSYNEQFF. Here the CDR3 DNA reads TGTGCCAGCAGCTTAACCCTAAGCTCCTACAATGAGCAGTTCTTC. The chain carries TRBV7-3 and TRBJ2-1; no firm D call. This CDR3 contains 15 residues. From germline, CDR1 is SGHTA and CDR2 FQGTGA. Trimming shortened V by 0 bases and J by 0 bases, and 6 bases separated the two germline ends.

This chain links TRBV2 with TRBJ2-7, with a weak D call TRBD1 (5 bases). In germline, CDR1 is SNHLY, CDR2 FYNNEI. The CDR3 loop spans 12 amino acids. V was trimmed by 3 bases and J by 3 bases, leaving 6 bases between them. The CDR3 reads CASSEDNYEQYV. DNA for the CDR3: TGTGCCAGCAGTGAGGACAACTACGAGCAGTACGTC.

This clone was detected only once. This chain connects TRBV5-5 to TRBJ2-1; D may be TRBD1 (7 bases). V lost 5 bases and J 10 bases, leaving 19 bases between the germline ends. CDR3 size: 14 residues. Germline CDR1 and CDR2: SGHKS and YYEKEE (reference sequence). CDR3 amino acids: CASRPAGSRGEQFF. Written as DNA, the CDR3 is TGTGCCAGCAGACCCGCGGGGTCCAGGGGGGAGCAGTTCTTC.

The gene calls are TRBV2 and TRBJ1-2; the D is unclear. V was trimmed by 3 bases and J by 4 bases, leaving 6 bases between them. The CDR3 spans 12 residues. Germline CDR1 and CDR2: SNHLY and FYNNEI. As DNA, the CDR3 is TGTGCCAGCAGTGACGGCATCTATGGCTACACCTTC. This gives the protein CASSDGIYGYTF.

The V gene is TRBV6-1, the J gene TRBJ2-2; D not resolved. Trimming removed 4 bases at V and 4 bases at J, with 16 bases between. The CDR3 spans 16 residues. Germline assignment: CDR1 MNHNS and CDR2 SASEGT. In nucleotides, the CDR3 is TGTGCCAGCAGTGCCCTGACTGCAACCGGCACCGGGGAGCTGTTTTTT. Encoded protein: CASSALTATGTGELFF.

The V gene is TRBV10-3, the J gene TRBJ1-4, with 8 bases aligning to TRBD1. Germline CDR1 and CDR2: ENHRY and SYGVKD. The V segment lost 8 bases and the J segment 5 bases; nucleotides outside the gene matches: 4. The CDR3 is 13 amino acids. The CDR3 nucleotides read TGTGCCATCGGGACAGGACCGAATGAAAAACTGTTTTTT. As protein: CAIGTGPNEKLFF.

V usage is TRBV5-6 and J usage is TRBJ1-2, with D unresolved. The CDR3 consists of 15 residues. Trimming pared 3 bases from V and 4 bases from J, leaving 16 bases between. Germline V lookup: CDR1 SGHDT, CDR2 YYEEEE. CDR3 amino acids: CASSSDTQPRYGYTF. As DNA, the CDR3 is TGTGCCAGCAGCTCCGACACGCAGCCCCGCTATGGCTACACCTTC.

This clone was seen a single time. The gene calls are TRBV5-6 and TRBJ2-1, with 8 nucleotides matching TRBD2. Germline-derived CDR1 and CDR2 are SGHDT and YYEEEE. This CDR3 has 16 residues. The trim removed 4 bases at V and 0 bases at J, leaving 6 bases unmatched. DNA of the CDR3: TGTGCCAGCAGCGGCACGGGACTAGGCTCCTACAATGAGCAGTTCTTC. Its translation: CASSGTGLGSYNEQFF. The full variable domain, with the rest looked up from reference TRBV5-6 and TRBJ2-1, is DAGVTQSPTHLIKTRGQQVTLRCSPKSGHDTVSWYQQALGQGPQFIFQYYEEEERQRGNFPDRFSGHQFPNYSSELNVNALLLGDSALYLCASSGTGLGSYNEQFFGPGTRLTVL.

The CDR3 DNA reads TGTGCCCGATATCCGAGCGGGAGGTCTCGCTTGCCAGATACGCAGTATTTT. It codes for CARYPSGRSRLPDTQYF. The gene calls are TRBV19 and TRBJ2-3; 9 bases align to TRBD2. Germline values: CDR1 LNHDA, CDR2 SQIVND (reference sequence). Losses at the gene ends were 11 bases for V and 4 bases for J; bases not matched to a gene: 19. This CDR3 region has 17 residues. The full variable domain, completed using reference TRBV19 and TRBJ2-3, is DGGITQSPKYLFRKEGQNVTLSCEQNLNHDAMYWYRQDPGQGLRLIYYSQIVNDFQKGDIAEGYSVSREKKESFPLTVTSAQKNPTAFYLCARYPSGRSRLPDTQYFGPGTRLTVL.